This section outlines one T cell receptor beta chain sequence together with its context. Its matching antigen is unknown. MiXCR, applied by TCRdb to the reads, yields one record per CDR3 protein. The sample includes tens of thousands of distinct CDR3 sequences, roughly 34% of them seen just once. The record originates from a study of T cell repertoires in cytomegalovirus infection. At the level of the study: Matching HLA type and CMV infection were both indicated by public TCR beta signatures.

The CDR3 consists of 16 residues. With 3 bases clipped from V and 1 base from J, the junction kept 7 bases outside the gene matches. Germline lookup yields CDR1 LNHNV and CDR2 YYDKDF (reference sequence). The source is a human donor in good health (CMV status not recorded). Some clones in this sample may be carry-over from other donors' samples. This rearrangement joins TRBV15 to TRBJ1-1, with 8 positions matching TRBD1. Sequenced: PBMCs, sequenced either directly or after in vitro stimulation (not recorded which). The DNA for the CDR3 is TGTGCCACCAGCAGTGGGCAGGGGGCGTGGAACACTGAAGCTTTCTTT. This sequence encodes CATSSGQGAWNTEAFF. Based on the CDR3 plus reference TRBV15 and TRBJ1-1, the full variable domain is DAMVIQNPRYQVTQFGKPVTLSCSQTLNHNVMYWYQQKSSQAPKLLFHYYDKDFNNEADTPDNFQSRRPNTSFCFLDIRSPGLGDTAMYLCATSSGQGAWNTEAFFGQGTRLTVV.